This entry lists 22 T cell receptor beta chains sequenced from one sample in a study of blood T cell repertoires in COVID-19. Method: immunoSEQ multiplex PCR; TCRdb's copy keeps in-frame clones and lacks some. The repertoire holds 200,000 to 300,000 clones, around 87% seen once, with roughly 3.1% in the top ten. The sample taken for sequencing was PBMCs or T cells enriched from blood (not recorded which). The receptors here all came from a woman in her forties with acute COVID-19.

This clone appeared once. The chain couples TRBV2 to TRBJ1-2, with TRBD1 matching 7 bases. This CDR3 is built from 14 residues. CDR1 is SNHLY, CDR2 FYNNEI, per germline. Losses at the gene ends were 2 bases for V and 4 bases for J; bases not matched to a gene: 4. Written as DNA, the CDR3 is TGTGCCAGCAGTGAACGACAGGGAAGCTATGGCTACACCTTC. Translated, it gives CASSERQGSYGYTF.

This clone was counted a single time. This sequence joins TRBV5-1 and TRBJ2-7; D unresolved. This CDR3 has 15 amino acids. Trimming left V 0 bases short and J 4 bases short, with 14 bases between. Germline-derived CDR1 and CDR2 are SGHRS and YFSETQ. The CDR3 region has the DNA TGCGCCAGCAGCTTGGGTGCGGCTTGGAGTTACGAGCAGTACTTC. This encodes CASSLGAAWSYEQYF.

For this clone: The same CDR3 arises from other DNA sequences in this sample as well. CDR3 coding DNA: TGTGCCACCAGTGACCCGACAGGGTACGAGCAGTACTTC. It yields the protein CATSDPTGYEQYF. The V and J genes are TRBV24-1 and TRBJ2-7, with TRBD1 identical over 7 bases. The CDR3 has 13 residues. J was trimmed by 4 bases and V by 4 bases; bases with no gene match: 3. Germline-derived CDR1 and CDR2 are KGHDR and SFDVKD.

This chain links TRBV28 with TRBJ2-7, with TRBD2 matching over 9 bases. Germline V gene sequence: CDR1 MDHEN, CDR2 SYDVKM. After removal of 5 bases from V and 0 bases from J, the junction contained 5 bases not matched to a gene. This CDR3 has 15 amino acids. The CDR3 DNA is TGTGCCAGCAGTCTAGCGGGATTTAGCTCCTACGAGCAGTACTTC. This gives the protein CASSLAGFSSYEQYF.

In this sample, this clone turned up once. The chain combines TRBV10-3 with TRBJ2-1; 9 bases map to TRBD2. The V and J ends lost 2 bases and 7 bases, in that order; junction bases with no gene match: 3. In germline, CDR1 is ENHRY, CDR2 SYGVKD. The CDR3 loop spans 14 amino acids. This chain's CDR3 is CAISEGTSPNEQFF. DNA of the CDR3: TGTGCCATCAGTGAGGGGACTAGCCCTAATGAGCAGTTCTTC.

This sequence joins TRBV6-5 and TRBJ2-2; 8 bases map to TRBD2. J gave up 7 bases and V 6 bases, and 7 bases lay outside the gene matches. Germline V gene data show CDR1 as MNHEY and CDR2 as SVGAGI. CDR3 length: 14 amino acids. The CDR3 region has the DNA TGTGCCAGCAGCGCTCTTAGCGGGAACGGGGAGCTGTTTTTT. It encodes CASSALSGNGELFF.

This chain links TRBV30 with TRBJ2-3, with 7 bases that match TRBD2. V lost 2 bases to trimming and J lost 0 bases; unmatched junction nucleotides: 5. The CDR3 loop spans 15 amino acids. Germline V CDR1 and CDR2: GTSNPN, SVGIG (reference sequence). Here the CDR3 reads CAWSRLASSTDTQYF. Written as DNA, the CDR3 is TGTGCCTGGAGTAGACTAGCATCTAGCACAGATACGCAGTATTTT. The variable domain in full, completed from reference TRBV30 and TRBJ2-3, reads SQTIHQWPATLVQPVGSPLSLECTVEGTSNPNLYWYRQAAGRGLQLLFYSVGIGQISSEVPQNLSASRPQDRQFILSSKKLLLSDSGFYLCAWSRLASSTDTQYFGPGTRLTVL.

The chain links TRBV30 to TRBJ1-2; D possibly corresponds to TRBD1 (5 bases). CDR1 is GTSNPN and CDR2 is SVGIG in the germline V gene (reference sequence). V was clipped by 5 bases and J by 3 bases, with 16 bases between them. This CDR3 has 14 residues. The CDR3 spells CAWFKDGGYYGYTF. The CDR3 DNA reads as TGTGCCTGGTTTAAGGACGGGGGATACTATGGCTACACCTTC.

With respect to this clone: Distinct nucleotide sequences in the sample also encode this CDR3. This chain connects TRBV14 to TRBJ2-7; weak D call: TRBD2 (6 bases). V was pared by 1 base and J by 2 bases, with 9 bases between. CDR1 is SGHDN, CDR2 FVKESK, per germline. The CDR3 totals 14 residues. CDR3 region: CASSQVSGAYEQYF. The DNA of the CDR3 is TGTGCCAGCAGCCAAGTTAGCGGAGCCTACGAGCAGTACTTC.

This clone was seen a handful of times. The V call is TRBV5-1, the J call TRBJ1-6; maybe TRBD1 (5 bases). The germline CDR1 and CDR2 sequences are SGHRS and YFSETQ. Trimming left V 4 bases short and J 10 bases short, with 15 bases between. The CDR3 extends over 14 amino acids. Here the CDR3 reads CASSQDRPGSPLHF. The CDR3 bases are TGCGCCAGCAGCCAAGACAGACCCGGGTCACCCCTCCACTTT.

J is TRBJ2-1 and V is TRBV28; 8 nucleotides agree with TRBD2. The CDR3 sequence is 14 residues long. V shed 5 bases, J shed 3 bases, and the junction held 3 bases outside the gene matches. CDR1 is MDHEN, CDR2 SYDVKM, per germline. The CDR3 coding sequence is TGTGCCAGCAGTGCACGGGAGGGCTACAATGAGCAGTTCTTC. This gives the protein CASSAREGYNEQFF. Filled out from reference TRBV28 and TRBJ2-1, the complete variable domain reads DVKVTQSSRYLVKRTGEKVFLECVQDMDHENMFWYRQDPGLGLRLIYFSYDVKMKEKGDIPEGYSVSREKKERFSLILESASTNQTSMYLCASSAREGYNEQFFGPGTRLTVL.

CDR3 in DNA: TGTGCCAGCAGCTCGAGGGAAATCGGGGAGCTGTTTTTT. It is translated as CASSSREIGELFF. This chain uses TRBV7-2 with TRBJ2-2, with a weak D call TRBD2 (5 bases). Trimming left V 4 bases short and J 7 bases short, with 10 bases between. The CDR3 consists of 13 residues. Germline values: CDR1 SGHTA, CDR2 FQGNSA.

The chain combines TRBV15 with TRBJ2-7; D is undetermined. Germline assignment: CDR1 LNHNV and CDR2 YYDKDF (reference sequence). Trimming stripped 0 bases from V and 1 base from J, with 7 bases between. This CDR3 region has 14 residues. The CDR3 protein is CATSRDPGSYEQYF. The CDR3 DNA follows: TGTGCCACCAGCAGAGACCCAGGTTCCTACGAGCAGTACTTC.

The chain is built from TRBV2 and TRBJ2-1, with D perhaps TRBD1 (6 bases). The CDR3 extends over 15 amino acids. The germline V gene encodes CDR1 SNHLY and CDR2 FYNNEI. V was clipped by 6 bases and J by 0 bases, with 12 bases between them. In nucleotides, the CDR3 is TGTGCCAGCAGGGAGGACAGAAACTCCTACAATGAGCAGTTCTTC. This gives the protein CASREDRNSYNEQFF.

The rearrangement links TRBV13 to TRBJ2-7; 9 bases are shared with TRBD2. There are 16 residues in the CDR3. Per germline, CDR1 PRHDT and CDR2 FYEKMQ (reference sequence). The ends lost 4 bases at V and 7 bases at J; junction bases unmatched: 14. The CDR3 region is CASSSPLGGRAEEQYF. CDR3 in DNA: TGTGCCAGCAGCTCCCCCTTGGGCGGGAGGGCGGAAGAGCAGTACTTC.

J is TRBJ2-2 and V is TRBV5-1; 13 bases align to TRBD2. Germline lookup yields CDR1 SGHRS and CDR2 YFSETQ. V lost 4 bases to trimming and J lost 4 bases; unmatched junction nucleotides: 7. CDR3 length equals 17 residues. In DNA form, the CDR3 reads TGCGCCAGCAGCAACGGACTAGCGGGAGTGGGCACCGGGGAGCTGTTTTTT. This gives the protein CASSNGLAGVGTGELFF.

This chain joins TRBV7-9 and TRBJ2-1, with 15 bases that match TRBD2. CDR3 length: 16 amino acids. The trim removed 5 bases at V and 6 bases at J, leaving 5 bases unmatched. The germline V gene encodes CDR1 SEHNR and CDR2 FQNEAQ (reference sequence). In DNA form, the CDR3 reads TGTGCCAGCAGCCTCGGACTAGCGGGAGGGCGCAATGAGCAGTTCTTC. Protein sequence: CASSLGLAGGRNEQFF.

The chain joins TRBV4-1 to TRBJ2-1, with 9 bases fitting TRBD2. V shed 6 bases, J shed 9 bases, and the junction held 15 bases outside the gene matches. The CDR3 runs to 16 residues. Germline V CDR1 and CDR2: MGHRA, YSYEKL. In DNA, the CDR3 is TGCGCCAGCAGTTTAATAGCGGGAGAAGGGAGGGTTGAGCAGTTCTTC. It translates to CASSLIAGEGRVEQFF.

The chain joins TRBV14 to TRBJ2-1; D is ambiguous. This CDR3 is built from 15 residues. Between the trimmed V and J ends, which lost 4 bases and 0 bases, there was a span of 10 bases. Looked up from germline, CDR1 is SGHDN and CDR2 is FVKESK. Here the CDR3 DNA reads TGTGCCAGCAGCCCCCCGACTGCCTCCTACAATGAGCAGTTCTTC. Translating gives CASSPPTASYNEQFF.

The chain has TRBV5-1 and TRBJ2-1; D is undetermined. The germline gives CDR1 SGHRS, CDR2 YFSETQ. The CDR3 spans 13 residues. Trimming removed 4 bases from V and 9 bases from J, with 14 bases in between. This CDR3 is CASSELGDGEQFF. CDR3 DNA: TGCGCCAGCAGCGAGCTAGGTGACGGTGAGCAGTTCTTC.

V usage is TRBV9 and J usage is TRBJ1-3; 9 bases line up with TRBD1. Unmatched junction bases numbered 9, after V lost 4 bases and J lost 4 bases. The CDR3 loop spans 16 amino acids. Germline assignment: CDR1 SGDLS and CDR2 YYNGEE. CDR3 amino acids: CASSLRQGEGGNTIYF. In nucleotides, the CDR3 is TGTGCCAGCAGCCTCAGACAGGGGGAAGGAGGAAACACCATATATTTT. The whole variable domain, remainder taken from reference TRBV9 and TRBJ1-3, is DSGVTQTPKHLITATGQRVTLRCSPRSGDLSVYWYQQSLDQGLQFLIQYYNGEERAKGNILERFSAQQFPDLHSELNLSSLELGDSALYFCASSLRQGEGGNTIYFGEGSWLTVV.

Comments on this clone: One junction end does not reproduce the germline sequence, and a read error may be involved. CDR3 nucleotide sequence: TGTGCCAGTAGTATACAGACTAACAACGGGGAGCTGTTTTTT. Translating gives CASSIQTNNGELFF. The rearrangement links TRBV19 to TRBJ2-2, with TRBD2 as a possible D gene (5 bases). Germline loops: CDR1 LNHDA, CDR2 SQIVND (reference sequence). The CDR3 contains 14 residues.